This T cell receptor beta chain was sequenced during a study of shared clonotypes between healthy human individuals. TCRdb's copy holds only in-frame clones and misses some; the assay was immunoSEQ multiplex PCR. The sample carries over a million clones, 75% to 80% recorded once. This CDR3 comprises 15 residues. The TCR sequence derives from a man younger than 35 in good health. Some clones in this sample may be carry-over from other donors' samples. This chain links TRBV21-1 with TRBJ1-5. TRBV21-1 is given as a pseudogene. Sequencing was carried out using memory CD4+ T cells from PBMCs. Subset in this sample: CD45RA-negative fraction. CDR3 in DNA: TGTGCCAGCAGCAAGGGGTCGGGGGCCCATCAGCCCCAGCATTTT. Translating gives CASSKGSGAHQPQHF.